This TCR beta chain was profiled in a study of graft-versus-host responses after intestinal transplantation. Study context: For around 3 years after anti-thymocyte globulin induction, all recipients took tacrolimus and steroids. The study, taken as a whole, reports: Some GvH clones appeared in ileal mucosa or blood before recipient bone marrow.

This clone has just one count. Its specificity is unknown. Measured with immunoSEQ multiplex PCR; TCRdb has only the in-frame clones, and not every one. The sample lists about 71,000 clones, roughly 91% occurring once. V was shortened by 4 bases and J by 5 bases, with 18 bases between the two germline ends. This CDR3 contains 15 residues. Germline V gene data show CDR1 as SGDLS and CDR2 as YYNGEE. V is TRBV9 and J is TRBJ1-1; the D is unclear. The sequence derives from a human donor who received an intestinal transplant. Source: unstimulated CD8+ T cells sorted from spleen or lymph node cells, taken before intestinal transplant. The CDR3 coding sequence is TGTGCCAGCAGCACCCAGATAGGAGGTGGTACTGAAGCTTTCTTT. It is translated as CASSTQIGGGTEAFF.